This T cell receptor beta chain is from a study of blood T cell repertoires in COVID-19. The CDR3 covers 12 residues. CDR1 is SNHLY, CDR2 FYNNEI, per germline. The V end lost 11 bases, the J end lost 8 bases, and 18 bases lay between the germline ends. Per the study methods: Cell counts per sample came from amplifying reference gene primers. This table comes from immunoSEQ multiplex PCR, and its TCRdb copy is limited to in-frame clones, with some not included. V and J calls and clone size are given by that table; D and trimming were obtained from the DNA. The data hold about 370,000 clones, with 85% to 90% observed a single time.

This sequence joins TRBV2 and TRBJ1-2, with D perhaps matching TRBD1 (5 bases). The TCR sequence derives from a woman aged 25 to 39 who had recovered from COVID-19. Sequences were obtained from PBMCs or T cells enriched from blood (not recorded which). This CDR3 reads CAVPGGEQGYTF. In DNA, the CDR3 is TGTGCCGTCCCTGGAGGGGAGCAGGGCTACACCTTC.